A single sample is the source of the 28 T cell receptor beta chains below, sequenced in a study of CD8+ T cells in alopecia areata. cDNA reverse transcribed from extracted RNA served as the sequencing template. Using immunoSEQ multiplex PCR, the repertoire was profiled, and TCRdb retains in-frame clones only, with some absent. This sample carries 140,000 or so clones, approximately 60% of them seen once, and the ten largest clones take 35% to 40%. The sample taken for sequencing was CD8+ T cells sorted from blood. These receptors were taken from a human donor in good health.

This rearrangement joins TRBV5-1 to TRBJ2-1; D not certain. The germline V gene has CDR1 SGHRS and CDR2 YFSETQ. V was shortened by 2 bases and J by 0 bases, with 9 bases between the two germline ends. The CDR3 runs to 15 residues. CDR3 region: CASSFDWRSYNEQFF. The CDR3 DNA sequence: TGCGCCAGCAGCTTCGACTGGCGCTCCTACAATGAGCAGTTCTTC.

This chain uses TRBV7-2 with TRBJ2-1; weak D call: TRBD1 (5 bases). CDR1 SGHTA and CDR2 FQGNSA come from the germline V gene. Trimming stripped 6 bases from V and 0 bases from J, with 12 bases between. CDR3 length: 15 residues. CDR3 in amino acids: CASRRTPSSYNEQFF. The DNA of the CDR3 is TGTGCCAGCAGGCGGACACCCTCCTCCTACAATGAGCAGTTCTTC. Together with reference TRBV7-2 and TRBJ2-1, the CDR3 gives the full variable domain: GAGVSQSPSNKVTEKGKDVELRCDPISGHTALYWYRQSLGQGLEFLIYFQGNSAPDKSGLPSDRFSAERTGGSVSTLTIQRTQQEDSAVYLCASRRTPSSYNEQFFGPGTRLTVL.

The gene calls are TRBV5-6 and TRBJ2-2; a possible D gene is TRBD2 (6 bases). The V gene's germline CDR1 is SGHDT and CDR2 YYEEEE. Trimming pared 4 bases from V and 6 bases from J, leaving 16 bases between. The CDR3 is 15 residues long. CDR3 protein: CASSPPRLVPGELFF. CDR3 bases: TGTGCCAGCAGCCCACCACGACTAGTCCCCGGGGAGCTGTTTTTT.

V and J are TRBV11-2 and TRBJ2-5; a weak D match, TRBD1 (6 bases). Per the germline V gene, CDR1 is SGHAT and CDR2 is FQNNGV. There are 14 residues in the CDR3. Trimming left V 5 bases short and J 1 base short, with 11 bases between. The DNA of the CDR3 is TGTGCCAGCAGCCCCTTGGACAGCCAAGAGACCCAGTACTTC. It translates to CASSPLDSQETQYF.

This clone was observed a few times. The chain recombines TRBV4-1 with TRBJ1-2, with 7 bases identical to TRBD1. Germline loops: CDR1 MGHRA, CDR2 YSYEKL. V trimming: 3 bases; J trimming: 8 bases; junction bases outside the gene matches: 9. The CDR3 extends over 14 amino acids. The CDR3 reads CASSHKDRTRGYTF. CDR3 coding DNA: TGCGCCAGCAGCCACAAGGACAGGACGCGGGGCTACACCTTC.

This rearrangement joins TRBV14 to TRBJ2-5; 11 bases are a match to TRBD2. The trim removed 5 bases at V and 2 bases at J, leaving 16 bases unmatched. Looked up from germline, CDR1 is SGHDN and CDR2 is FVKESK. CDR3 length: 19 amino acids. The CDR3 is CASSKLGGSSGRPQETQYF. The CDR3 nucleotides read TGTGCCAGCAGCAAACTGGGAGGTTCTAGCGGGAGGCCGCAAGAGACCCAGTACTTC.

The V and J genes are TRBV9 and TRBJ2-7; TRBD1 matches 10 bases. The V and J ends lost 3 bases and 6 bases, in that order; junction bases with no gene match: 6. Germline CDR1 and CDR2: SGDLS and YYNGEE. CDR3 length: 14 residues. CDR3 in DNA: TGTGCCAGCAGCGCAGAGACAGGGGGCGGCGAGCAGTACTTC. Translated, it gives CASSAETGGGEQYF.

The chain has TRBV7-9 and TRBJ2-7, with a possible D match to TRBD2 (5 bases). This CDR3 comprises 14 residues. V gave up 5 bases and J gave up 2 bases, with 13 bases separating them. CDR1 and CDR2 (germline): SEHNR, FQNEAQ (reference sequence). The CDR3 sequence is CASSPEAGTYEQYF. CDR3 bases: TGTGCCAGCAGCCCCGAGGCGGGTACCTACGAGCAGTACTTC.

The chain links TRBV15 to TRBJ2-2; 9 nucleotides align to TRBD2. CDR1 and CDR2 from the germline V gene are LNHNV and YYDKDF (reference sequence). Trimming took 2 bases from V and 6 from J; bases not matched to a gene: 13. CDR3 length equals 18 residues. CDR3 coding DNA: TGTGCCACCAGCAGACCTATAACCGGGACTAGCAGGGCCGGGGAGCTGTTTTTT. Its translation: CATSRPITGTSRAGELFF.

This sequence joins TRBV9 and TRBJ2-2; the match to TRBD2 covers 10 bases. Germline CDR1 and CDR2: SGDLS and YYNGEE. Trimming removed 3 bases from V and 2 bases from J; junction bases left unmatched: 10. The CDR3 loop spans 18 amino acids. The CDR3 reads CASSAERGLAKNTGELFF. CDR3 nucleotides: TGTGCCAGCAGCGCAGAGAGGGGACTAGCGAAAAACACCGGGGAGCTGTTTTTT.

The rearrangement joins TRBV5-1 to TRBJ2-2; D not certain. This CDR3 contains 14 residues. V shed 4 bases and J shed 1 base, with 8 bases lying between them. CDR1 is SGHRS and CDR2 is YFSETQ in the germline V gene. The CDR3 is CASSPRLNTGELFF. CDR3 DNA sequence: TGCGCCAGCAGCCCTAGGCTGAACACCGGGGAGCTGTTTTTT.

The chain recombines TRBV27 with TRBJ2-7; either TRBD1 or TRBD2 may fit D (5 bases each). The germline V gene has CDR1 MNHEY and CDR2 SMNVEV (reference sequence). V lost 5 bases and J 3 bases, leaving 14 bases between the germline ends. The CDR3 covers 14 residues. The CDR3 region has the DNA TGTGCCAGCAGTCTGACCGGGACCAGCTACGAGCAGTACTTC. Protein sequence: CASSLTGTSYEQYF.

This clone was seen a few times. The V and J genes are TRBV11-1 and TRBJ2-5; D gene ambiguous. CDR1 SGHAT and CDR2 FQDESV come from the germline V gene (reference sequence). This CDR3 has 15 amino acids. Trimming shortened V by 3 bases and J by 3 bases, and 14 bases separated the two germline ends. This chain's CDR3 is CASSFWGNPKETQYF. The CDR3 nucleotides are TGTGCCAGCAGCTTTTGGGGTAACCCCAAAGAGACCCAGTACTTC.

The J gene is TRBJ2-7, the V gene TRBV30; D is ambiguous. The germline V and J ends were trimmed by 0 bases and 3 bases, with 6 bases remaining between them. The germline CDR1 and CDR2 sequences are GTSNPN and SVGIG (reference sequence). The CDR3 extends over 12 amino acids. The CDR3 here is CAWSVTSYEQYF. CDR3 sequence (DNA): TGTGCCTGGAGTGTAACCAGCTACGAGCAGTACTTC.

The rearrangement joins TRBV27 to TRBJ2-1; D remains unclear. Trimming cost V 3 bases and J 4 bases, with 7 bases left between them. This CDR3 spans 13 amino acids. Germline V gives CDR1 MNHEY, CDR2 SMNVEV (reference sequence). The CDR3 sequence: CASSLPDYNEQFF. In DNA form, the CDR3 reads TGTGCCAGCAGTTTGCCAGATTACAATGAGCAGTTCTTC.

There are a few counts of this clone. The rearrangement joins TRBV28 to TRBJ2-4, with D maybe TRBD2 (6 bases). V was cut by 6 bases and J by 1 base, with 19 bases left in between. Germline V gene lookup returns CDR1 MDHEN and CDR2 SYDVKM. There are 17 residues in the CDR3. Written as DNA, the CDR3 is TGTGCCAGCAGAAGTAACCCCGGAGGGCCCGCCAAAAACATTCAGTACTTC. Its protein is CASRSNPGGPAKNIQYF.

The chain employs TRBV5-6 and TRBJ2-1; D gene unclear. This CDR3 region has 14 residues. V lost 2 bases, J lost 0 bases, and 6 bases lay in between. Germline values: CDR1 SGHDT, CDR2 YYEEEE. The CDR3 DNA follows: TGTGCCAGCAGCTTAGGTTTCTCCTACAATGAGCAGTTCTTC. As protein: CASSLGFSYNEQFF.

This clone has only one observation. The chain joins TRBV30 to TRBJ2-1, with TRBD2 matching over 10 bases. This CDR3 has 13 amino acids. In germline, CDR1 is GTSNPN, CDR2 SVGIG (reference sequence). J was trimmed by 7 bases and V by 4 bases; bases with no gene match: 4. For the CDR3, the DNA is TGTGCCTGGACTAGCGGGAGTGGTAATGAGCAGTTCTTC. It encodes CAWTSGSGNEQFF.

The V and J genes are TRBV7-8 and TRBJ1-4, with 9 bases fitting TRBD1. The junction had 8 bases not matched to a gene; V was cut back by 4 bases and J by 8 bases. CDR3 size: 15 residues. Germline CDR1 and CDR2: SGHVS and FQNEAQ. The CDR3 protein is CASSSLQGAQEKLFF. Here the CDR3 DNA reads TGTGCCAGCAGCTCGCTACAGGGGGCGCAAGAAAAACTGTTTTTT.

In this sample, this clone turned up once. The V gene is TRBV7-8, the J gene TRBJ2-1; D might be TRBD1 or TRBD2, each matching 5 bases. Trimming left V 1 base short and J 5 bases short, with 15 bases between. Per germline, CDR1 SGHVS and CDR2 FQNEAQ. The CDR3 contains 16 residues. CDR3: CASSLEPGTPHNEQFF. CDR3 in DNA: TGTGCCAGCAGCTTAGAACCAGGGACCCCACACAATGAGCAGTTCTTC.

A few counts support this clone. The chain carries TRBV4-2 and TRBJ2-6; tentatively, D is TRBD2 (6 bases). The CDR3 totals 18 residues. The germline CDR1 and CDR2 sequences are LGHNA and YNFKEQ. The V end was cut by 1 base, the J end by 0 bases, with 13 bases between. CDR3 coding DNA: TGTGCCAGCAGCCAAGGGGACTCCTCCTTCTCTGGGGCCAACGTCCTGACTTTC. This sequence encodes CASSQGDSSFSGANVLTF.

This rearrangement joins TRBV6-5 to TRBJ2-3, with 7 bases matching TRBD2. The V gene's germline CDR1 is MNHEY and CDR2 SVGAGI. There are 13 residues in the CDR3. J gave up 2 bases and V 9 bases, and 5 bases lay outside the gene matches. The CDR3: CASRLAVTDTQYF. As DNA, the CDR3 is TGTGCCAGTCGACTAGCAGTCACAGATACGCAGTATTTT.

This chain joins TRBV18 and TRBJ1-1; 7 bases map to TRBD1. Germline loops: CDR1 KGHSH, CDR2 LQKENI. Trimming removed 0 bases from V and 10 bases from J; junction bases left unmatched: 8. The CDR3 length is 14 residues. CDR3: CASSPPDRRPGAFF. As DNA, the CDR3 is TGTGCCAGCTCACCACCGGACAGGAGGCCGGGAGCTTTCTTT.

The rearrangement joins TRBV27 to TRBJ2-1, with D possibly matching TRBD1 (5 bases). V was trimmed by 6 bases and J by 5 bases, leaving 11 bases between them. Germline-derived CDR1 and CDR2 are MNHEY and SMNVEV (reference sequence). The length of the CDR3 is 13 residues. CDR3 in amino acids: CASRETQDNEQFF. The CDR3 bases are TGTGCCAGCAGGGAGACACAGGACAATGAGCAGTTCTTC.

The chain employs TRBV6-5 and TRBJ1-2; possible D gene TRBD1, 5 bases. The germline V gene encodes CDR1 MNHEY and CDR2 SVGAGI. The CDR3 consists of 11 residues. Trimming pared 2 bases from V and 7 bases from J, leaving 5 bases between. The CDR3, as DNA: TGTGCCAGCAGTTACGGGGCTGGCTACACCTTC. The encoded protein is CASSYGAGYTF.

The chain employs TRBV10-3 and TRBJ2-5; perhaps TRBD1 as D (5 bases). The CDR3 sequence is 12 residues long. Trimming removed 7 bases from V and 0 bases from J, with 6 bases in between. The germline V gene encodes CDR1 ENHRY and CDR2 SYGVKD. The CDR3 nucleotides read TGTGCCATCAAGGACAACCAAGAGACCCAGTACTTC. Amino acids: CAIKDNQETQYF.

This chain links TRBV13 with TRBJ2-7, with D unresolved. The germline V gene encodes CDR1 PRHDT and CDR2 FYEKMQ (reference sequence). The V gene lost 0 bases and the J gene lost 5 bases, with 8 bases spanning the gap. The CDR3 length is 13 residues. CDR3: CASSLGTVNEQYF. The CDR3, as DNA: TGTGCCAGCAGCTTAGGGACGGTCAACGAGCAGTACTTC.

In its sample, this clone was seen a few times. In DNA, the CDR3 is TGTGCTAGTGACGAGCAGGGCAATAGCAATCAGCCCCAGCATTTT. This sequence encodes CASDEQGNSNQPQHF. The rearrangement uses TRBV12-5 and TRBJ1-5; weak D call: TRBD1 (5 bases). The CDR3 is made up of 15 amino acids. Trimming took off 7 bases at V and 0 bases at J, with 13 bases between the two ends. Germline V CDR1 and CDR2: LGHNT, FRNRAP.